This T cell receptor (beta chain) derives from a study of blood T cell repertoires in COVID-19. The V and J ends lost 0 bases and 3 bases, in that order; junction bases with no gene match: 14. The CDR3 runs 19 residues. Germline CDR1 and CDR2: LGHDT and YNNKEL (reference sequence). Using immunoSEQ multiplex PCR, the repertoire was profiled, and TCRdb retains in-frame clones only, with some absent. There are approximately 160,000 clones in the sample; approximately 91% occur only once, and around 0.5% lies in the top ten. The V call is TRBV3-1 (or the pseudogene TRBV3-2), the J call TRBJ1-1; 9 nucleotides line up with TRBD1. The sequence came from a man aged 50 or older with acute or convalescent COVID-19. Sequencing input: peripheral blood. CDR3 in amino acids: CASSQDRGQGSGEDTEAFF. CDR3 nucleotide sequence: TGTGCCAGCAGCCAAGATAGGGGACAGGGAAGCGGGGAGGACACTGAAGCTTTCTTT.